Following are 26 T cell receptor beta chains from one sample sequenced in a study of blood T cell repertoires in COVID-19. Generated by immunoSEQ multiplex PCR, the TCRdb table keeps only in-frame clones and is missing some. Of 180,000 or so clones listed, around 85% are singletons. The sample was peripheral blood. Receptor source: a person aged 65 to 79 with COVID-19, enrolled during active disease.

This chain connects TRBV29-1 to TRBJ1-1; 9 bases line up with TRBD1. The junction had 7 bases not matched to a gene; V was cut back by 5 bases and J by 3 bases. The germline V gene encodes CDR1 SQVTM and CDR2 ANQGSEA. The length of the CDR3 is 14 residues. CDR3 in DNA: TGCAGCGTTAGGGACAGGGCGTGGGACACTGAAGCTTTCTTT. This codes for CSVRDRAWDTEAFF.

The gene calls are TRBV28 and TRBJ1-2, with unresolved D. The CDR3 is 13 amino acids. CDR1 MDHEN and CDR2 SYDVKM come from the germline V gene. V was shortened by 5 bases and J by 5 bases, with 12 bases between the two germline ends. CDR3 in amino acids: CASSERFWYGYTF. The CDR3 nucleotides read TGTGCCAGCAGTGAGCGATTTTGGTATGGCTACACCTTC.

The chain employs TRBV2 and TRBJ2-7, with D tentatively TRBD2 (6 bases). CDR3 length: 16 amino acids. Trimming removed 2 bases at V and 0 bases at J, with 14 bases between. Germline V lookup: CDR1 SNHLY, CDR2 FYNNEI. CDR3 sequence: CASSEKGGVSSYEQYF. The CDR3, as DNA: TGTGCCAGCAGTGAAAAGGGAGGAGTGAGCTCCTACGAGCAGTACTTC. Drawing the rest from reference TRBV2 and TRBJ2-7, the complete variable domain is EPEVTQTPSHQVTQMGQEVILRCVPISNHLYFYWYRQILGQKVEFLVSFYNNEISEKSEIFDDQFSVERPDGSNFTLKIRSTKLEDSAMYFCASSEKGGVSSYEQYFGPGTRLTVT.

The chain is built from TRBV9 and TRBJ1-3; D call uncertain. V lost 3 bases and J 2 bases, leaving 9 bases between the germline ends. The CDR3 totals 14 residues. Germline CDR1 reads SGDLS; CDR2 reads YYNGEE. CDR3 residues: CASSEDTAGNTIYF. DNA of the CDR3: TGTGCCAGCAGCGAAGATACAGCTGGAAACACCATATATTTT.

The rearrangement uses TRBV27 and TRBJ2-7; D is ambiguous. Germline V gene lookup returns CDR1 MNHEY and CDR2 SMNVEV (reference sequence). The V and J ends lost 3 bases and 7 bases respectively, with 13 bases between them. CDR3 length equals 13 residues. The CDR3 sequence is CASSFLSYREQYF. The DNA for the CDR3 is TGTGCCAGCAGTTTTCTCTCCTACCGGGAGCAGTACTTC.

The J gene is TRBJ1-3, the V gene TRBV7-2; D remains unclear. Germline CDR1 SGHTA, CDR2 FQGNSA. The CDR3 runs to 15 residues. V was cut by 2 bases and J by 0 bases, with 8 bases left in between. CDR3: CASSLQVNSGNTIYF. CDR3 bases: TGTGCCAGCAGCTTACAGGTCAACTCTGGAAACACCATATATTTT.

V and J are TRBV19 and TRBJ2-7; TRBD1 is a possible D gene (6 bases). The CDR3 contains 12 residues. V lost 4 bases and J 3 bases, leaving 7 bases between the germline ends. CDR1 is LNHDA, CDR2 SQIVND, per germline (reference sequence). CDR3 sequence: CASSNRVYEQYF. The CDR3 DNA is TGTGCCAGTAGTAACAGGGTCTACGAGCAGTACTTC.

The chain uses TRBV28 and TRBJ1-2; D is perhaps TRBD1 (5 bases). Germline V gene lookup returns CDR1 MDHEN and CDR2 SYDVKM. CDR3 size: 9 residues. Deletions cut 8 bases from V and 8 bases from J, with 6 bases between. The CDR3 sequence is CASGAGYTF. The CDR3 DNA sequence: TGTGCCAGCGGGGCAGGCTACACCTTC.

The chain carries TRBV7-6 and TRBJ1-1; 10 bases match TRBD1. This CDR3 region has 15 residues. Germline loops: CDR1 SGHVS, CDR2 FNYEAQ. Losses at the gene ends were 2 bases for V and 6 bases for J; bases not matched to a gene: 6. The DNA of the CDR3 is TGTGCCAGCAGCTTAACCGGGACAGGGGTGGCTGAAGCTTTCTTT. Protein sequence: CASSLTGTGVAEAFF.

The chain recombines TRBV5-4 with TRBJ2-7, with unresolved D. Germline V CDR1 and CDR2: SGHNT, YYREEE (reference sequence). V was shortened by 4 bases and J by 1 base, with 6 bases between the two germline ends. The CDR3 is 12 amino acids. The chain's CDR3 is CASSLTSYEQYF. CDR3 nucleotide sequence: TGTGCCAGCAGCCTAACTTCCTACGAGCAGTACTTC.

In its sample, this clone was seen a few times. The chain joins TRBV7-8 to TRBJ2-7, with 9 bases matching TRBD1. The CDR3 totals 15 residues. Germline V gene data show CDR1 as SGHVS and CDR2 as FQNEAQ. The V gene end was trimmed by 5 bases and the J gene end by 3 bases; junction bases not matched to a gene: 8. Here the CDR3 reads CASSAYEGQGYEQYF. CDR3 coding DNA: TGTGCCAGCAGCGCGTACGAGGGACAGGGCTACGAGCAGTACTTC. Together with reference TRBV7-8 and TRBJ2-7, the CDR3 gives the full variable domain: GAGVSQSPRYKVAKRGQDVALRCDPISGHVSLFWYQQALGQGPEFLTYFQNEAQLDKSGLPSDRFFAERPEGSVSTLKIQRTQQEDSAVYLCASSAYEGQGYEQYFGPGTRLTVT.

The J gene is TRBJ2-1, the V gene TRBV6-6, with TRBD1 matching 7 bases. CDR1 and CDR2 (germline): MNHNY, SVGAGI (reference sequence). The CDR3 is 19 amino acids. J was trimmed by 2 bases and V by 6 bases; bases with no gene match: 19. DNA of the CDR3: TGTGCCAGCAGCTCACCTATTACAGGGGTTCGGGGAACCTACAATGAGCAGTTCTTC. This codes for CASSSPITGVRGTYNEQFF.

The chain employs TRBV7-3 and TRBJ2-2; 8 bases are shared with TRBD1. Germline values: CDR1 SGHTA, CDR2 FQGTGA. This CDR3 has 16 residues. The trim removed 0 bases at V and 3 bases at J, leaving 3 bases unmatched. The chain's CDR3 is CASSLTGTGDTGELFF. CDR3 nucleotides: TGTGCCAGCAGCTTAACCGGGACAGGAGACACCGGGGAGCTGTTTTTT. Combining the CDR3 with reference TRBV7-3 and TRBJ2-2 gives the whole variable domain GAGVSQTPSNKVTEKGKYVELRCDPISGHTALYWYRQSLGQGPEFLIYFQGTGAADDSGLPNDRFFAVRPEGSVSTLKIQRTERGDSAVYLCASSLTGTGDTGELFFGEGSRLTVL.

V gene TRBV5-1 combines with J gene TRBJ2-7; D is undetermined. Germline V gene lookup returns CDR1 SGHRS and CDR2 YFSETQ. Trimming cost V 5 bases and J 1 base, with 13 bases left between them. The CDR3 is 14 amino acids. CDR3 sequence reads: CASRAEPPSYEQYF. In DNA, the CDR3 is TGCGCCAGCAGGGCCGAACCTCCATCCTACGAGCAGTACTTC.

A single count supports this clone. CDR3 in amino acids: CASSQDAATNQPQHF. The CDR3 bases are TGTGCCAGCAGCCAAGATGCGGCCACCAATCAGCCCCAGCATTTT. The chain recombines TRBV3-1 (or the pseudogene TRBV3-2) with TRBJ1-5, with no clear D. V was cut by 0 bases and J by 3 bases, with 9 bases left in between. This CDR3 is 15 amino acids long. CDR1 and CDR2 from the germline V gene are LGHDT and YNNKEL (reference sequence).

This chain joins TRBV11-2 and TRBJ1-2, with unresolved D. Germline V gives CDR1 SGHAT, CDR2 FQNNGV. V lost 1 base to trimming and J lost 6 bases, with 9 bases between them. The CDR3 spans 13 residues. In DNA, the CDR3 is TGTGCCAGCAGCTTAGGGGTCGGGAATGGCTACACCTTC. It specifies CASSLGVGNGYTF.

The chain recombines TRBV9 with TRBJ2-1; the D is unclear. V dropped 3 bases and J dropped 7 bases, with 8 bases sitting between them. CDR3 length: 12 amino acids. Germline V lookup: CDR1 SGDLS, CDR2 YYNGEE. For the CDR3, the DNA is TGTGCCAGCAGCGGTCCGAGTAATGAGCAGTTCTTC. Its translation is CASSGPSNEQFF.

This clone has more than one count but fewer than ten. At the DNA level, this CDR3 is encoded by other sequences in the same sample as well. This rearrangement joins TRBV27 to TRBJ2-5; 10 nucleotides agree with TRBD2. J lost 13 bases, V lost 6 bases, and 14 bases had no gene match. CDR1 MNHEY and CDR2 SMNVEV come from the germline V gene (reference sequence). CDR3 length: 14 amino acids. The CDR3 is CASRHTRGSGGTYF. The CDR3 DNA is TGTGCCAGCAGGCATACCCGGGGTAGCGGGGGGACGTACTTC.

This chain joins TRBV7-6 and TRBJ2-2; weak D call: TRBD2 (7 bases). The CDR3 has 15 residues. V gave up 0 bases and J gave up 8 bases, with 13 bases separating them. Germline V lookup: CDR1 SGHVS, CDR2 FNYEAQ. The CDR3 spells CASSLAGGRPGELFF. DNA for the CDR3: TGTGCCAGCAGCTTAGCGGGGGGGCGGCCTGGGGAGCTGTTTTTT.

The CDR3: CASSQTGTNQPQHF. CDR3 sequence (DNA): TGCGCCAGCAGCCAGACAGGGACAAATCAGCCCCAGCATTTT. This chain links TRBV4-1 with TRBJ1-5; 7 bases map to TRBD1. This CDR3 has 14 residues. V lost 3 bases, J lost 4 bases, and 3 bases stayed unmatched. CDR1 MGHRA and CDR2 YSYEKL come from the germline V gene.

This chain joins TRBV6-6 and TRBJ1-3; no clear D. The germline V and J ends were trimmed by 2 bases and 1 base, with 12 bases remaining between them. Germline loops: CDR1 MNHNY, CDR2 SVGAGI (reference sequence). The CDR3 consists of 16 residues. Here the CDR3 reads CASSYGSGSSGNTIYF. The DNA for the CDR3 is TGTGCCAGCAGTTACGGCTCGGGTTCTTCTGGAAACACCATATATTTT.

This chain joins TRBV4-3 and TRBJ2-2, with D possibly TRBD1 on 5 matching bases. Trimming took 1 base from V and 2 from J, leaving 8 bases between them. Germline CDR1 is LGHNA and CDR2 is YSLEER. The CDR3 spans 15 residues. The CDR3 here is CASSQVDRNTGELFF. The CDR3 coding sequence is TGCGCCAGCAGCCAAGTCGACAGAAACACCGGGGAGCTGTTTTTT.

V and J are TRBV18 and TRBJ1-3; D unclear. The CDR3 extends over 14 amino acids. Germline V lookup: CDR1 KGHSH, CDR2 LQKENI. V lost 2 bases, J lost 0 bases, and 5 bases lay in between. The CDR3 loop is CASSPIDSGNTIYF. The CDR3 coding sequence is TGTGCCAGCTCACCAATAGACTCTGGAAACACCATATATTTT.

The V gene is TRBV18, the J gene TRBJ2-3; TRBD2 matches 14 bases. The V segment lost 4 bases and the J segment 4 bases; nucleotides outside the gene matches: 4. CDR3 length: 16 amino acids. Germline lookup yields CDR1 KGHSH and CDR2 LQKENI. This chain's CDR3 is CASSHGTSGSADTQYF. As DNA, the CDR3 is TGTGCCAGCTCACACGGGACTAGCGGGAGTGCAGATACGCAGTATTTT.

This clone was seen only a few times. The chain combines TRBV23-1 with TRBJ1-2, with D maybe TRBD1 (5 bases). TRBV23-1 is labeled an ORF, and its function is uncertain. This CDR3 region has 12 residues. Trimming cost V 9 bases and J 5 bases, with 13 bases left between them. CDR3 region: CARGRGSYGYTF. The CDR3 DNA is TGCGCCAGGGGTAGGGGCTCGTATGGCTACACCTTC.

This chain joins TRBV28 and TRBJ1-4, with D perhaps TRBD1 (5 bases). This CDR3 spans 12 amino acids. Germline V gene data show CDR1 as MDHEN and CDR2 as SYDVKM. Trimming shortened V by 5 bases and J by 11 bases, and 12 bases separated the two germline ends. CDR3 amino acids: CASSMPGSKLFF. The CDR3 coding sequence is TGTGCCAGCAGTATGCCAGGGTCTAAACTGTTTTTT.